The present entry profiles one TCR beta chain with its context. As yet, its antigen is unknown. The length of the CDR3 is 16 residues. Germline CDR1 and CDR2: KGHSH and LQKENI. Losses at the gene ends were 2 bases for V and 2 bases for J; bases not matched to a gene: 4. This entry is derived from a study of cytomegalovirus exposure and HLA in healthy donors. Study-wide results and limits: As immune exposure information, only CMV serostatus was available. Further analysis, carried out later, found HLA-associated TCR beta chains more clonally expanded than equally common other chains. Fewer N-insertions than the 666-donor mean were reportedly shown by an Asian-associated ancestry cluster in a later analysis.

Use of 60 Vbeta and 13 Jbeta primers characterized the PCR. Generated by immunoSEQ multiplex PCR, the TCRdb table keeps only in-frame clones and is missing some. This sample has about 300,000 clones, with roughly 90% found just once. Sequencing input: PBMCs. The clonotype was recovered from a man aged 35-49 years in good health and CMV-seropositive. V and J are TRBV18 and TRBJ2-1; TRBD1 agrees at 9 bases. CDR3 in amino acids: CASSPTTGGTYNEQFF. The CDR3 DNA reads TGTGCCAGCTCACCAACGACAGGGGGTACCTACAATGAGCAGTTCTTC. Looking up the rest from reference TRBV18 and TRBJ2-1 gives the full variable domain: NAGVMQNPRHLVRRRGQEARLRCSPMKGHSHVYWYRQLPEEGLKFMVYLQKENIIDESGMPKERFSAEFPKEGPSILRIQQVVRGDSAAYFCASSPTTGGTYNEQFFGPGTRLTVL.